This TCR beta chain was identified in a study of cytomegalovirus exposure and HLA in healthy donors. This CDR3 has 13 amino acids. The V gene's germline CDR1 is SGHDN and CDR2 FVKESK. Between the trimmed V and J ends, which lost 3 bases and 5 bases, there was a span of 7 bases. PCR employed 60 Vbeta and 13 Jbeta primers. The method was immunoSEQ multiplex PCR; TCRdb's version includes in-frame clones alone and lacks a portion of them. This table holds about 110,000 clones, roughly two thirds found once. The chain carries TRBV14 and TRBJ2-2; D is unresolved. Sequencing was carried out using PBMCs. This clonotype was sampled from a female donor in good health and CMV-seronegative. The CDR3 region is CASSHGQTGELFF. As DNA, the CDR3 is TGTGCCAGCAGCCATGGGCAAACCGGGGAGCTGTTTTTT. Complete variable domain (other parts from reference TRBV14 and TRBJ2-2): EAGVTQFPSHSVIEKGQTVTLRCDPISGHDNLYWYRRVMGKEIKFLLHFVKESKQDESGMPNNRFLAERTGGTYSTLKVQPAELEDSGVYFCASSHGQTGELFFGEGSRLTVL.